This T cell receptor (beta chain) was recorded in a study of T cell repertoires in cytomegalovirus infection. About this clonotype itself: Its antigen is unidentified.

TCRdb analysed the reads with MiXCR anew, one entry per CDR3 protein. The data contain around 300,000 distinct CDR3 sequences, around 25% of them singletons. The V gene's germline CDR1 is MDHEN and CDR2 SYDVKM. Between the trimmed V and J ends, which lost 4 bases and 7 bases, there was a span of 19 bases. The CDR3 extends over 16 amino acids. The sample consisted of cultured PBMCs, taken from culture after CMV antigen stimulation. This sequence was found in a human donor in good health (CMV status not recorded). Some clones in this sample may be carry-over from other donors' samples. V and J are TRBV28 and TRBJ1-4, with D possibly matching TRBD1 (5 bases). CDR3 in DNA: TGTGCCAGCAGTTCCCTAGGGCAGGGTGTGGCTGAAAAACTGTTTTTT. The encoded protein is CASSSLGQGVAEKLFF.